The 10 T cell receptor beta chains given below trace back to one sample, sequenced in a study of cytomegalovirus exposure and HLA in healthy donors. Researchers ran the PCR with 60 Vbeta and 13 Jbeta primers. Profiled with immunoSEQ multiplex PCR; TCRdb holds only in-frame clones, not every one. The data hold some 150,000 clones, with over 75% observed a single time. Sequencing was carried out using PBMCs. These TCRs come from a woman between 25 and 40 years old in good health and CMV-seronegative.

The chain carries TRBV5-6 and TRBJ2-1; TRBD2 matches at 9 bases. CDR1 is SGHDT and CDR2 is YYEEEE in the germline V gene. This CDR3 spans 16 amino acids. V lost 0 bases and J lost 4; bases outside the gene matches: 5. CDR3 sequence (DNA): TGTGCCAGCAGCTTGGAGAGCGGGGGGCCATACAATGAGCAGTTCTTC. This sequence encodes CASSLESGGPYNEQFF.

The chain carries TRBV6-1 and TRBJ2-5; 8 nucleotides match TRBD2. The CDR3 runs 16 residues. J lost 9 bases, V lost 3 bases, and 15 bases had no gene match. The V gene's germline CDR1 is MNHNS and CDR2 SASEGT. As DNA, the CDR3 is TGTGCCAGCAGTGAGGCCACCCGATCGGCTAGCGGGTCCCAGTACTTC. Amino acids: CASSEATRSASGSQYF.

The V and J genes are TRBV7-7 and TRBJ2-7; possibly TRBD1 for D (5 bases). The CDR3 runs to 13 residues. Trimming shortened V by 5 bases and J by 3 bases, and 11 bases separated the two germline ends. Germline CDR1 reads SSHAT; CDR2 reads FNYEAQ (reference sequence). This chain's CDR3 is CASSEQQDYEQYF. CDR3 nucleotides: TGTGCCAGCAGCGAACAACAGGACTACGAGCAGTACTTC.

V usage is TRBV4-1 and J usage is TRBJ2-7, with D possibly matching TRBD2 (5 bases). Germline V gene lookup returns CDR1 MGHRA and CDR2 YSYEKL. The CDR3 sequence is 14 residues long. Trimming removed 4 bases from V and 2 bases from J, with 12 bases in between. CDR3 bases: TGCGCCAGCAGCCCTAAGGACTTGACCTACGAGCAGTACTTC. This sequence encodes CASSPKDLTYEQYF.

V gene TRBV27 combines with J gene TRBJ2-5; possible D gene TRBD2, 6 bases. Germline-derived CDR1 and CDR2 are MNHEY and SMNVEV (reference sequence). The CDR3 consists of 15 residues. Trimming took off 0 bases at V and 3 bases at J, with 11 bases between the two ends. DNA for the CDR3: TGTGCCAGCAGTTTATCTTGGGACTTCGAAGAGACCCAGTACTTC. Encoded protein: CASSLSWDFEETQYF.

CDR3 loop: CASSRDSAYEQFF. CDR3 nucleotides: TGTGCCAGCAGTCGGGACTCGGCATATGAGCAGTTCTTC. V is TRBV6-4 and J is TRBJ2-1, with D possibly matching TRBD2 (6 bases). V shed 5 bases and J shed 8 bases, with 13 bases lying between them. The germline V gene has CDR1 MRHNA and CDR2 SNTAGT. This CDR3 region has 13 residues.

The V gene is TRBV2, the J gene TRBJ2-1, with TRBD1 matching 8 bases. The germline gives CDR1 SNHLY, CDR2 FYNNEI. V was clipped by 10 bases and J by 4 bases; unmatched bases: 9. This CDR3 has 14 residues. The CDR3 spells CAIQGQGAYNEQFF. The CDR3 DNA sequence: TGTGCCATTCAAGGACAGGGAGCGTACAATGAGCAGTTCTTC.

CDR3 protein: CASNNWRTDPNQPQHF. The DNA of the CDR3 is TGTGCCAGCAACAACTGGCGGACAGACCCAAATCAGCCCCAGCATTTT. The chain links TRBV28 to TRBJ1-5; weak D call: TRBD1 (6 bases). Trimming stripped 7 bases from V and 4 bases from J, with 20 bases between. Germline V lookup: CDR1 MDHEN, CDR2 SYDVKM. The CDR3 covers 16 residues.

The chain combines TRBV10-3 with TRBJ2-7; D might be TRBD2 (6 bases). Per the germline V gene, CDR1 is ENHRY and CDR2 is SYGVKD. The CDR3 spans 13 residues. The V end lost 4 bases, the J end lost 2 bases, and 9 bases lay between the germline ends. The CDR3 DNA is TGTGCCATCAGTGTCGGGGAGGCCTACGAGCAGTACTTC. The encoded protein is CAISVGEAYEQYF.

A single count supports this clone. The chain carries TRBV14 and TRBJ2-2; 14 bases agree with TRBD2. Germline V lookup: CDR1 SGHDN, CDR2 FVKESK. CDR3 length: 21 residues. J gave up 2 bases and V 4 bases, and 15 bases lay outside the gene matches. CDR3 protein: CASSPRVQGTSGGHNTGELFF. The CDR3 DNA reads as TGTGCCAGCAGCCCCAGGGTGCAGGGGACTAGCGGGGGCCACAACACCGGGGAGCTGTTTTTT.